There are a few counts of the clone carrying this TCR beta chain. Its specificity is unknown. TCR beta libraries were prepared from cDNA with unique molecular identifiers. Roughly 470,000 cDNA molecules came from approximately 1 to 10 million T cells. In TCRdb, the PCR reads were re-called with MiXCR into one record per CDR3 protein. This table has hundreds of thousands of distinct CDR3 sequences, approximately 60% appearing once. The sample is drawn from a study of post-analysis software for immune sequencing data. Findings and caveats of the study: F measure grouped same-batch samples tightly together. The study found significantly lower normalized Chao1 diversity in multiple sclerosis patients than in controls. TRBV segments more frequent in patients than in controls numbered five and included TRBV5-6, TRBV5-1 and TRBV20-1.

Trimming pared 3 bases from V and 7 bases from J, leaving 22 bases between. Germline V gives CDR1 SQVTM, CDR2 ANQGSEA. This CDR3 spans 16 amino acids. V usage is TRBV29-1 and J usage is TRBJ2-1; TRBD2 might be the D (5 bases). Sample: blood. The sequence was obtained from a girl aged 2 to 10 with multiple sclerosis. CDR3 loop: CSVETSRARVGNEQFF. The DNA for the CDR3 is TGCAGCGTTGAGACATCGAGGGCAAGGGTAGGAAATGAGCAGTTCTTC.